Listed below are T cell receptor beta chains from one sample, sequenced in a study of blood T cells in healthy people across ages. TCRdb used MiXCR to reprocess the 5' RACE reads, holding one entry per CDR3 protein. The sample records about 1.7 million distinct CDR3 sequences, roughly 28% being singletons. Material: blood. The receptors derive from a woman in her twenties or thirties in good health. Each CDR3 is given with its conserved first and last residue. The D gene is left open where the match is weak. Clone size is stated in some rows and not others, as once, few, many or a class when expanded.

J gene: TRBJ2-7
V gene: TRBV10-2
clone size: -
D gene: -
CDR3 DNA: TGCGCCAGCAGTCGGGGAGGAGCGGCCTACGAGCAGTACTTC
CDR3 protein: CASSRGGAAYEQYF

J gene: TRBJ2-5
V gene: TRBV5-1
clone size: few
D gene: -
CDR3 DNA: TGCGCCAGCGCCCTCGGCAGGGATCAAGAGACCCAGTACTTC
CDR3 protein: CASALGRDQETQYF

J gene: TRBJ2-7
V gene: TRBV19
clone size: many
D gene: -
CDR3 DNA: TGTGCCAGCACCGACTATTCCTACGAGCAGTACTTC
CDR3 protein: CASTDYSYEQYF

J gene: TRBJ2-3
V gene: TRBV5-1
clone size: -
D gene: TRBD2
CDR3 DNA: TGCGCCAGCAGCTTGGACGGCGGGGGGAGCACAGATACGCAGTATTTT
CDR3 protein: CASSLDGGGSTDTQYF

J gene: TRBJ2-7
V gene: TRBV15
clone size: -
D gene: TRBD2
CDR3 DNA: TGTGCCACCAGCCGATTCTTAGCGGGAGGGCGCGAGCAGTACTTC
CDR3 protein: CATSRFLAGGREQYF

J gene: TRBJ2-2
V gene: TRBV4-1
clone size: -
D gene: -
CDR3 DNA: TGCGCCAGCAGCCCACTTGGGCCCGCGAACACCGGGGAGCTGTTTTTT
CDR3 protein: CASSPLGPANTGELFF

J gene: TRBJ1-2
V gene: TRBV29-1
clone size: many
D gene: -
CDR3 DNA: TGCAGCGTTGATGAGGGGAACTATGGCTACACCTTC
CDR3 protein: CSVDEGNYGYTF

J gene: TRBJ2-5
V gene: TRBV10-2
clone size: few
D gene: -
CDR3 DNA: TGCGCCAGCAGTGAGGCGTCCCAAGGGAGTCGTTATGAGCAGTACTTC
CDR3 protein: CASSEASQGSRYEQYF

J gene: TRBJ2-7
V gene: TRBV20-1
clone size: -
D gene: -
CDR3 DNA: TGCAGTGCTAGAGATTCGCAGGGCTTCTCCTACGAGCAGTACTTC
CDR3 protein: CSARDSQGFSYEQYF

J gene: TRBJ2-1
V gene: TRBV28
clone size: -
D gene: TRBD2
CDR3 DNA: TGTGCCAGCAGTCCCGGACTAGCAGTGCAGTTCTTC
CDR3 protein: CASSPGLAVQFF

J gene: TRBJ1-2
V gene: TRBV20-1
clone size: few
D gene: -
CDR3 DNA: TGCAGTGCTCCGACAGGAACTGGCTACACCTTC
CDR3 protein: CSAPTGTGYTF

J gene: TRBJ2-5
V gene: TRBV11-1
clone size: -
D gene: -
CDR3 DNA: TGTGCCAGCAGCTTAGCGGGACTCCGACAAGAGACCCAGTACTTC
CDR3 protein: CASSLAGLRQETQYF

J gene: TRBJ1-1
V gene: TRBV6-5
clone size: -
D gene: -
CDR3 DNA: TGTGCCAGCAGTTACTCGAGTACAGCCAGGAACACTGAAGCTTTCTTT
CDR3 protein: CASSYSSTARNTEAFF

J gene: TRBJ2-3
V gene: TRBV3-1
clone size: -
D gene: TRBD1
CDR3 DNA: TGTGCCAGGAGACAGGGGGCTAAGCGGGAGTTAAGTAATTTCACAGATACGCAGTATTTT
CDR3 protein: CARRQGAKRELSNFTDTQYF

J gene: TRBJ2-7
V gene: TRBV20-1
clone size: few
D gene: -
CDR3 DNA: TGCAGTGCTAGAGTTAGGGACGAGCAGTACTTC
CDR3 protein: CSARVRDEQYF

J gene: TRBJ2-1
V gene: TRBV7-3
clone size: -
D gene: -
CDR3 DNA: TGTGCCAGCAGCTCCAACACCAATGAGCAGTTCTTC
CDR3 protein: CASSSNTNEQFF

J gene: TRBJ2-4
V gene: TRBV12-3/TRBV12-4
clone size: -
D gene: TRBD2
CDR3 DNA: TGTGCCAGCAGTCCTCCTCGGGGGGGGGAAAACATTCAGTACTTC
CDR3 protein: CASSPPRGGENIQYF

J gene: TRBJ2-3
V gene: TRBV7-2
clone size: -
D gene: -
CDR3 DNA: TGTGCCAGCAGCGGTTTGATAGATACGCAGTATTTT
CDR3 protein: CASSGLIDTQYF

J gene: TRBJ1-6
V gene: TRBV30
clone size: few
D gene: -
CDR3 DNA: TGTGCCTGGAGTCGAACAGGAGAAGGGTCACCCCTCCACTTT
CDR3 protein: CAWSRTGEGSPLHF

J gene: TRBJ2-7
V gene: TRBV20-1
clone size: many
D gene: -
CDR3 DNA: TGCAGTGCTAGTAGGGGTTCCTACGAGCAGTACTTC
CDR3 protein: CSASRGSYEQYF

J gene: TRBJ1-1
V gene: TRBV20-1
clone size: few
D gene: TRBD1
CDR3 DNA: TGCAGTGCTAGTGGTGACAGGGCGCCTGAAGCTTTCTTT
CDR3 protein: CSASGDRAPEAFF

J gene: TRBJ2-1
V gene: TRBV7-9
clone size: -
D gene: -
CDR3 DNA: TGTGCCAGCAGCTTAGTTTCCAACTTGGAGCAGTTCTTC
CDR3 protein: CASSLVSNLEQFF

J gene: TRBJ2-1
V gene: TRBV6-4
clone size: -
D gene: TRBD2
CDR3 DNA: TGTGCCAGCAGTGAGGTAGCGGGAACCTACAATGAGCAGTTCTTC
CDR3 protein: CASSEVAGTYNEQFF

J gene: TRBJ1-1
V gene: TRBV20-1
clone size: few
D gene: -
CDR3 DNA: TGCAGTGCTACGACCGGGGGGACCGGGGCTGAAGCTTTCTTT
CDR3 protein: CSATTGGTGAEAFF

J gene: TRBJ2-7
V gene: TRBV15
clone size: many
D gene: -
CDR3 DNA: TGTGCCACCAGTCCAGGGGCAGTTTACGAGCAGTACTTC
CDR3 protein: CATSPGAVYEQYF

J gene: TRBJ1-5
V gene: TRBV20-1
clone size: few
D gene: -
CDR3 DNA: TGCAGTGCTAGCACCGGCTCGGGGAGGGGGAATCAGCCCCAGCATTTT
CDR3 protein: CSASTGSGRGNQPQHF

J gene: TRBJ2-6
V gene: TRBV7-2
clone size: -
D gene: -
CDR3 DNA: TGTGCCAGCAGCTCGTTTCTTGGGGGCACGGGGGCCAACGTCCTGACTTTC
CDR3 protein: CASSSFLGGTGANVLTF

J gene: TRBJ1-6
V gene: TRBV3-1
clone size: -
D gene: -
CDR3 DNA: TGTGCCACCAGTGAGTCCTATAATTCACCCCTCCACTTT
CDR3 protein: CATSESYNSPLHF

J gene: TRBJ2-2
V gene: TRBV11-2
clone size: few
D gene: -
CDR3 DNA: TGTGCCAGCAGCTTGAGGGGCTACACCGGGGAGCTGTTTTTT
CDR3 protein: CASSLRGYTGELFF

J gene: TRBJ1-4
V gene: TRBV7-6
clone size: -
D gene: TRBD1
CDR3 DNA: TGTGCCAGCAGCCCCGGGACAGCTAGAGAAAAACTGTTTTTT
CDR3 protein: CASSPGTAREKLFF

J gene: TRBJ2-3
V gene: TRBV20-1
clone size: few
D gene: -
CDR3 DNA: TGCAGTGCTAGAGAACCCGGGCTCCCACCGGATACGCAGTATTTT
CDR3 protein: CSAREPGLPPDTQYF

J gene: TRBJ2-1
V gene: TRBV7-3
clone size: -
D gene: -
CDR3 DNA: TGTGCCAGCAGCTTAAGAGGTGGGGGGAATAGGGAGCAGTTCTTC
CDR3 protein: CASSLRGGGNREQFF

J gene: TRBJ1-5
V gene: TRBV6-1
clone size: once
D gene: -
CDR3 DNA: TGTGCCAGCATTGAGACAGTAAAATATAGCAACCAGCCCCAGCATTTT
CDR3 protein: CASIETVKYSNQPQHF

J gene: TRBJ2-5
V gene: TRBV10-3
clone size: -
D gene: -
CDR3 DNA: TGTGCCATCAAGACACCTGGCCAAGAGACCCAGTACTTC
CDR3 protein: CAIKTPGQETQYF

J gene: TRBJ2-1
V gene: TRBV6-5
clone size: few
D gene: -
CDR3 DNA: TGTGCCAGCAGCCCCCTAGGGGGGGCAGGCAATGAGCAGTTCTTC
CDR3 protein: CASSPLGGAGNEQFF

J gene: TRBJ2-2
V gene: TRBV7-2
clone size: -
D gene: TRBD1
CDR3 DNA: TGTGCCAGCAGCCCGGACAGGGTCGCGGGGGAGCTGTTTTTT
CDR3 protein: CASSPDRVAGELFF

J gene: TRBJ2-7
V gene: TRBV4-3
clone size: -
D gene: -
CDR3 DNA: TGCGCCAGCAGCCAAGAGGCCACCAACTCCTACGAGCAGTACTTC
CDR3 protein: CASSQEATNSYEQYF

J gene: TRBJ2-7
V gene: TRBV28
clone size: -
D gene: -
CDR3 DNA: TGTGCCAGCAGTCTCCCCTTAACCGAGCAGTACTTC
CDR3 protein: CASSLPLTEQYF

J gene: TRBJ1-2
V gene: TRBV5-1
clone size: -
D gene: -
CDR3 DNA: TGCGCCAGCAGCCTCGGCAACCGGACCAACTATGGCTACACCTTC
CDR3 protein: CASSLGNRTNYGYTF

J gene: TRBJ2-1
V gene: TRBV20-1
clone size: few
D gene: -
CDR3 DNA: TGCAGTGCTAGAGATCCGGGTACCTACAATGAGCAGTTCTTC
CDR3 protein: CSARDPGTYNEQFF

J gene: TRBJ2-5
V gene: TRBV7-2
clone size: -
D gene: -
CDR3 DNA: TGTGCCAGCAGCTCGGATTGGGGGCAAGAGACCCAGTACTTC
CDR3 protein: CASSSDWGQETQYF

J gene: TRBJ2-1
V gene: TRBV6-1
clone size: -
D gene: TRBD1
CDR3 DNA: TGTGCCAGCAGTAGGGCCTGGGGACAGGGGGCAGCCAATGAGCAGTTCTTC
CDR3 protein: CASSRAWGQGAANEQFF

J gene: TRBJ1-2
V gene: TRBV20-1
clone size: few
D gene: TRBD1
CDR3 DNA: TGCAGTACCATCAACAGGGGTTTCGGCTATGGCTACACCTTC
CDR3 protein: CSTINRGFGYGYTF

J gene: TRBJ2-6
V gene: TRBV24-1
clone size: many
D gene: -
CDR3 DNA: TGTGCCACCAGTGACCCGACAGGACCTGGGGCCAACGTCCTGACTTTC
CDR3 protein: CATSDPTGPGANVLTF

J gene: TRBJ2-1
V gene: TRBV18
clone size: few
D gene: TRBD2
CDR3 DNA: TGTGCCAGCTCACCGCGGGGAAGCGGGAGGGACAATGAGCAGTTCTTC
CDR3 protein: CASSPRGSGRDNEQFF